This section outlines one T cell receptor beta chain sequence together with its context. Which antigen it targets is not known. Per-base qualities were not stored, and no clone one base away is much larger. Per the publication, the time point label means: baseline before first vaccination. The vaccinee samples were drawn from two UK trials, COV001 and COV002, one of which was a single-blind randomized controlled phase 2/3 trial testing AZD1222 (ChAdOx1 nCoV-19) in healthy adults. For TCRbeta chain sequencing, PBMC samples were collected from trial participants at day 0 and at day 28 after the second dose. The germline V gene supplies CDR1 SGHVS and CDR2 FNYEAQ. At the junction V is shortened by 5 bases and J by 1 base; bases outside the gene matches: 8. The CDR3 has 16 amino acids, counting the end cysteine and phenylalanine. Only the CDR3 DNA stays, 48 bases, in frame from base 1. The CDR3 regions of human TCRbeta chains were subjected to immunosequencing. The paper's processing steps were these. Repertoire TCRs were matched against a reference library of SARS-CoV-2-specific TCRs generated with the MIRA antigen-specificity platform. Breadth meant the fraction of unique TCRs that were SARS-CoV-2-associated, whereas depth meant the fraction of total T cells that were SARS-CoV-2-associated. Using the MIRA data, every spike-specific TCR was mapped to the spike region that the TCR reacted to and assigned to either a CD4 or a CD8 class. Log10-transformed breadth and depth values were compared by one-way ANOVA with Sidak's multiple comparisons tests. TCRdb took this table from immuneACCESS and kept in-frame rearrangements with V and J called. Such tables lack part of the clones; where checked against another copy, unresolved V genes explain under half of the gap, and the rest is unexplained. The V and J calls and clone size come from that table; D and trimming were worked out from the DNA. In this sample the table shows 130,000 or so clones, 85% to 95% of which occur a single time. Roughly 6.6% of the sample is in the top ten clones.

These data belong to a study of T cell responses to AZD1222 COVID-19 vaccine (dated by TCRdb to the early 2020s). For the wider study: Because spike-specific TCR depth and breadth did not differ between the two schedules, AZD1222 recipients who got a second dose at roughly 4 weeks were pooled with those who got a second dose at roughly 12 weeks. Trial participants were enrolled by age into 18-55, 56-69 and 70-plus year subgroups, with 148, 28 and 57 TCR-sequenced participants respectively. TCR sequencing covered more than 230 trial participants: 200 to 210 given two doses of AZD1222 and about 26 given two doses of MenACWY control vaccine. The paper as a whole reports these results and caveats: CD4 TCRs associated with the vaccine covered the entire spike protein, and the dominant responses were in regions 160-218 and 743-854. The 56-69-year group was small, and its depth increase did not reach significance, likely because of low power. After two AZD1222 doses, both the breadth and the depth of spike-specific TCRs were significantly higher than at day 0 and than in MenACWY recipients. Conclusions about previously exposed vaccinees were limited because only six AZD1222 recipients were SARS-CoV-2 seropositive at baseline. Participants were mostly white British, with more females than males. The authors suggested clonal diversity may have been underestimated. Nearly half of unique spike-specific TCRs reportedly recognized epitopes outside regions mutated in the B.1.351 and B.1.1.7 variants. No day 14 peak-response samples were available, so repertoires were characterized only after the peak T cell response.

This sample comprised peripheral blood, obtained on day 0 of AZD1222 vaccination. The receptor's source is an adult in good health. Recombination linked TRBV7-6 to TRBJ2-7, and 10 junction bases match TRBD2. The DNA sequence is TGTGCCAGCAGCCCGCCCGGACTAGCGGCTTCCTACGAGCAGTACTTC. Its amino acids are CASSPPGLAASYEQYF.